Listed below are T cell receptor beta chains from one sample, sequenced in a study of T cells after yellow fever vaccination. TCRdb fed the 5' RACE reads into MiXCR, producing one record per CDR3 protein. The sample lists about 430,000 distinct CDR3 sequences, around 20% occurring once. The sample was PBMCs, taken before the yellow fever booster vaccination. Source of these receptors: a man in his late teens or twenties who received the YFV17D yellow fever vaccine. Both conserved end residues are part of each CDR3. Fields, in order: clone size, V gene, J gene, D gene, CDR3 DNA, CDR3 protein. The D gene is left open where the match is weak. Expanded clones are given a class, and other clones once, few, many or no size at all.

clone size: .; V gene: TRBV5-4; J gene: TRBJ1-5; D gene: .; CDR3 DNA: TGTGCCAGCAGCTTGGGCCCGGGTGGGTCTGTCGCCCAGCATTTT; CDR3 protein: CASSLGPGGSVAQHF
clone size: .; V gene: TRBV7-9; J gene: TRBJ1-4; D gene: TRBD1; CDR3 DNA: TGTGCCAGCAGCTCCCCTGACAGGGATTTTCGAAAACTGTTTTTT; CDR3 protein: CASSSPDRDFRKLFF
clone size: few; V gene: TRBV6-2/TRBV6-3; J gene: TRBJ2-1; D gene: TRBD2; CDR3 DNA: TGTGCCAGCAGACTAGCGAGTAATGAGCAGTTCTTC; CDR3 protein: CASRLASNEQFF
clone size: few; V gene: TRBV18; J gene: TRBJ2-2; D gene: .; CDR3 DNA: TGTGCCAGCTCACCACGGGGACTCAGTAAAGTGGCCGGGGAGCTGTTTTTT; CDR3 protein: CASSPRGLSKVAGELFF
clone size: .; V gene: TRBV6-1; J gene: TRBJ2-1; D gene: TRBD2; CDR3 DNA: TGTGCCAGCGGACTAGCGGGGGCCTTCTACAATGAGCAGTTCTTC; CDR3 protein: CASGLAGAFYNEQFF
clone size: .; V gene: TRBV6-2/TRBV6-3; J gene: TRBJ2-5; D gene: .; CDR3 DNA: TGTGCCAGCAGTAATCTGAACAGGGGAGGAAAGACCCAGTACTTC; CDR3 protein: CASSNLNRGGKTQYF
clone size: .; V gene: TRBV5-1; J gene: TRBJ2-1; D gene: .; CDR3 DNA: TGCGCCAGCAGCTTGGCCAAGGGGATCGGTGAGCAGTTCTTC; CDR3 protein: CASSLAKGIGEQFF
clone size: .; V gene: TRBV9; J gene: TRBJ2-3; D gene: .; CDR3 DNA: TGTGCCAGCAGCGTAGTACAGGGTACAGATACGCAGTATTTT; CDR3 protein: CASSVVQGTDTQYF
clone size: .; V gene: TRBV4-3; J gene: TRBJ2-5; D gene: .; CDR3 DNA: TGCGCCAGCAGCCAAGGGGGGAACGGGCCGGAGACCCAGTACTTC; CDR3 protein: CASSQGGNGPETQYF
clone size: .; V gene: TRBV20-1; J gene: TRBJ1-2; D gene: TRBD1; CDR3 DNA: TGCAGTGCTAGACTCCCAGGGACAGTCTATGGCTACACCTTC; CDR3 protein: CSARLPGTVYGYTF
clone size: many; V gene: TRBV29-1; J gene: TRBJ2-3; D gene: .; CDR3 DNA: TGCAGCGTTGAAGACTACACAGATACGCAGTATTTT; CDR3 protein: CSVEDYTDTQYF
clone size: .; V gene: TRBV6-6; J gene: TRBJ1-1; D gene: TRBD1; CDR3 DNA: TGTGCCAGTTCGACAGGGAGGACTGAAGCTTTCTTT; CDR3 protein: CASSTGRTEAFF
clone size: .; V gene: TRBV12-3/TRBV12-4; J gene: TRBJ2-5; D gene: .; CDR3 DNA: TGTGCCAGCAAAGGTCTAATCGGGACAGAGACCCAGTACTTC; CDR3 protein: CASKGLIGTETQYF
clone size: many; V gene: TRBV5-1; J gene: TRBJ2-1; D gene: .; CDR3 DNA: TGCGCCAGCAGCCCAGCTGGGCAGGGGGGTTACAATGAGCAGTTCTTC; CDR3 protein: CASSPAGQGGYNEQFF
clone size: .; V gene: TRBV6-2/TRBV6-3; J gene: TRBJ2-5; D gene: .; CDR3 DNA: TGTGCCAGCAGATACCACCCAGGGTTCCCACAAGAGACCCAGTACTTC; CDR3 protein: CASRYHPGFPQETQYF
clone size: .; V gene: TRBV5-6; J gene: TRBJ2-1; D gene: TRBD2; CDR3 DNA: TGTGCCAGCAGCTTTCGGCTAGCGGACTACAATGAGCAGTTCTTC; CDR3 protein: CASSFRLADYNEQFF